These 14 T cell receptor beta chains were all obtained from the same sample, sequenced in a study of beta chain features in type 1 diabetes. Regarding the study as a whole: For Type 1 diabetes patients, all four CD4+ subsets carried TCRB CDR3s that were moderately but significantly shorter.

No antigen has been assigned to these receptors. The whole isolated RNA underwent reverse transcription, so sequencing captured expressed TCRB transcripts. Using immunoSEQ multiplex PCR, the repertoire was profiled, and TCRdb retains in-frame clones only, with some absent. The data contain some 270,000 clones, about a tenth of them seen just once; the ten biggest clones take up around 0.017%. Sequences were obtained from naive CD4+ T cells from blood. These receptors were collected from a man aged 30-40 years with type 1 diabetes.

This clone has a handful of counts. The chain is built from TRBV11-1 and TRBJ2-1; 8 nucleotides line up with TRBD2. The CDR3 sequence is 15 residues long. The V and J ends lost 1 base and 7 bases, in that order; junction bases with no gene match: 6. Germline V CDR1 and CDR2: SGHAT, FQDESV (reference sequence). The CDR3 DNA is TGTGCCAGCAGCTTAGGTAGCGGGGTTTTAAATGAGCAGTTCTTC. This gives the protein CASSLGSGVLNEQFF.

The sample holds a few counts of this clone. V gene TRBV19 combines with J gene TRBJ1-1, with TRBD1 matching over 9 bases. The CDR3 contains 16 residues. The trim removed 5 bases at V and 5 bases at J, leaving 12 bases unmatched. Germline loops: CDR1 LNHDA, CDR2 SQIVND (reference sequence). CDR3 nucleotides: TGTGCCAGTAGTTATGTCGGGACAGGGAAAAGGACTGAAGCTTTCTTT. Translated: CASSYVGTGKRTEAFF.

The chain is built from TRBV7-2 and TRBJ2-7; 9 bases agree with TRBD2. Looked up from germline, CDR1 is SGHTA and CDR2 is FQGNSA. Trimming took 3 bases from V and 5 from J; bases not matched to a gene: 8. This CDR3 has 15 amino acids. CDR3 in DNA: TGTGCCAGCAGCTTCGGCGGGGGGGGAGGGAACGAGCAGTACTTC. This sequence encodes CASSFGGGGGNEQYF. The variable domain in full, with the rest retrieved from reference TRBV7-2 and TRBJ2-7, is GAGVSQSPSNKVTEKGKDVELRCDPISGHTALYWYRQSLGQGLEFLIYFQGNSAPDKSGLPSDRFSAERTGGSVSTLTIQRTQQEDSAVYLCASSFGGGGGNEQYFGPGTRLTVT.

This chain links TRBV7-8 with TRBJ2-5, with TRBD1 as a possible D gene (5 bases). V was shortened by 3 bases and J by 4 bases, with 12 bases between the two germline ends. Germline V gene sequence: CDR1 SGHVS, CDR2 FQNEAQ. The CDR3 contains 14 residues. In DNA, the CDR3 is TGTGCCAGCAGCTTTGGTACAGGTCGAGAGACCCAGTACTTC. This sequence encodes CASSFGTGRETQYF.

The sample holds a few counts of this clone. The chain uses TRBV5-1 and TRBJ2-1; D is undetermined. Trimming stripped 2 bases from V and 9 bases from J, with 12 bases between. Germline CDR1 reads SGHRS; CDR2 reads YFSETQ. The CDR3 length is 13 residues. The CDR3 DNA sequence: TGCGCCAGCAGCTTACCCCCTCTCGGTGAGCAGTTCTTC. This sequence encodes CASSLPPLGEQFF.

This clone occurred a few times. The chain carries TRBV30 and TRBJ2-5, with 8 bases that match TRBD2. Per the germline V gene, CDR1 is GTSNPN and CDR2 is SVGIG (reference sequence). This CDR3 has 15 residues. Trimming at V came to 2 bases and at J to 1 base, leaving 6 bases not matched to a gene. CDR3 loop: CAWSRSSGIQETQYF. In DNA form, the CDR3 reads TGTGCCTGGAGTAGGAGTAGCGGGATCCAAGAGACCCAGTACTTC.

V gene TRBV11-2 combines with J gene TRBJ1-3; D unresolved. The length of the CDR3 is 12 residues. Trimming removed 3 bases from V and 4 bases from J, with 4 bases in between. CDR1 and CDR2 (germline): SGHAT, FQNNGV. This CDR3 reads CASSFEGNTIYF. Here the CDR3 DNA reads TGTGCCAGCAGCTTCGAGGGAAACACCATATATTTT.

Only a few counts were recorded for this clone. This chain uses TRBV2 with TRBJ1-2; TRBD1 matches at 8 bases. V lost 3 bases, J lost 7 bases, and 19 bases stayed unmatched. Germline V gene lookup returns CDR1 SNHLY and CDR2 FYNNEI. This CDR3 comprises 18 residues. The CDR3 here is CASSEEDWNGTGRGGYTF. The CDR3, as DNA: TGTGCCAGCAGTGAGGAGGATTGGAATGGGACAGGCCGGGGTGGCTACACCTTC.

V gene TRBV7-9 combines with J gene TRBJ2-1; 8 bases are a match to TRBD2. This CDR3 is 15 amino acids long. Germline values: CDR1 SEHNR, CDR2 FQNEAQ (reference sequence). J gave up 5 bases and V 6 bases, and 9 bases lay outside the gene matches. CDR3 protein: CASRASGGRNNEQFF. In DNA, the CDR3 is TGTGCCAGCAGAGCGAGCGGGGGCCGGAACAATGAGCAGTTCTTC.

There are a few counts of this clone. The chain carries TRBV11-2 and TRBJ2-3; tentative D call: TRBD1 (5 bases). The CDR3 covers 12 residues. The V end lost 3 bases, the J end lost 9 bases, and 10 bases lay between the germline ends. The germline CDR1 and CDR2 sequences are SGHAT and FQNNGV. DNA for the CDR3: TGTGCCAGCAGCTTTAGGGGTCTGACGCAGTATTTT. This gives the protein CASSFRGLTQYF.

The chain employs TRBV4-2 and TRBJ1-2; TRBD1 matches 7 bases. The CDR3 has 14 amino acids. V shed 0 bases and J 8 bases; nucleotides not matched to a gene: 6. CDR1 is LGHNA, CDR2 YNFKEQ, per germline. The DNA for the CDR3 is TGTGCCAGCAGCCAAGAGGAGGGGGCCGAGGGCTACACCTTC. It specifies CASSQEEGAEGYTF.

This clone was detected only a few times. The CDR3 here is CADSSPNTEAFF. In DNA form, the CDR3 reads TGTGCCGATTCGAGTCCGAACACTGAAGCTTTCTTT. The rearrangement uses TRBV5-4 and TRBJ1-1, with D unclear. Germline CDR1 SGHNT, CDR2 YYREEE (reference sequence). The V and J ends lost 10 bases and 1 base respectively, with 11 bases between them. This CDR3 has 12 amino acids.

A few counts support this clone. This rearrangement joins TRBV4-2 to TRBJ1-1, with 7 bases that match TRBD1. J lost 1 base, V lost 3 bases, and 5 bases had no gene match. The CDR3 totals 15 residues. The germline V gene has CDR1 LGHNA and CDR2 YNFKEQ. The CDR3 sequence: CASSQKTGWNTEAFF. CDR3 nucleotide sequence: TGTGCCAGCAGCCAGAAGACAGGGTGGAACACTGAAGCTTTCTTT.

This clone has only a few counts. The chain has TRBV29-1 and TRBJ2-1; 7 bases fit TRBD1. Germline lookup yields CDR1 SQVTM and CDR2 ANQGSEA. The ends lost 4 bases at V and 0 bases at J; junction bases unmatched: 6. The CDR3 totals 15 residues. CDR3 DNA: TGCAGCGTTGTGGGGACAGCGAGCTCCTACAATGAGCAGTTCTTC. Protein product: CSVVGTASSYNEQFF.